There are a few counts of the clone carrying this T cell receptor beta chain. As yet, its antigen is unknown. Germline V CDR1 and CDR2: SGHVS, FQNEAQ. V was clipped by 5 bases and J by 6 bases; unmatched bases: 4. The length of the CDR3 is 13 residues. This entry comes from a study of beta chain features in type 1 diabetes. Broader study findings: TCRB CDR3s were moderately but significantly shorter in Type 1 diabetes patients in all four CD4+ subsets.

Since all of the isolated RNA was reverse transcribed, expressed TCRB transcripts were what got sequenced. The table came from immunoSEQ multiplex PCR; TCRdb's copy has only in-frame clones and leaves some out. This table holds hundreds of thousands of clones, roughly an eighth found once. The clonotype was recovered from a young man with type 1 diabetes. The source material was naive CD4+ T cells from blood. This rearrangement joins TRBV7-8 to TRBJ2-4; 7 bases are shared with TRBD1. The CDR3 protein is CASSPRGRNIQYF. The CDR3 DNA sequence: TGTGCCAGCAGCCCAAGGGGGCGAAACATTCAGTACTTC.